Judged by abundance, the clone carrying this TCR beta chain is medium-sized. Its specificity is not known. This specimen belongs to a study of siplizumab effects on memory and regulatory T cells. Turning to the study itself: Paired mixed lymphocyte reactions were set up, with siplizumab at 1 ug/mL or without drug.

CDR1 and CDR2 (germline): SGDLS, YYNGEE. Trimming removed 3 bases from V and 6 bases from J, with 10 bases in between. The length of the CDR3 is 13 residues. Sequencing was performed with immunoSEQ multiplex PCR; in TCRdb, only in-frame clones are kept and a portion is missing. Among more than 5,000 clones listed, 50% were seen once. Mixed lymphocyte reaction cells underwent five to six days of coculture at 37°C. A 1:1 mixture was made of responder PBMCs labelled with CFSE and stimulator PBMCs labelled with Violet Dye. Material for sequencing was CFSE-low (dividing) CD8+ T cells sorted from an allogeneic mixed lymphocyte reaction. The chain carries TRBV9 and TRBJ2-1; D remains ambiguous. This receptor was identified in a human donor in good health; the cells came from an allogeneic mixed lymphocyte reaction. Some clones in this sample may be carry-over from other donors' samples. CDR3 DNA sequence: TGTGCCAGCAGCGCCACAAGCCCCAATGAGCAGTTCTTC. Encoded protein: CASSATSPNEQFF.